This T cell receptor (beta chain) was documented in a study of Ad26.COV2.S vaccination and SARS-CoV-2 variants. Study-wide context: Each vaccinee took Ad26.COV2.S intramuscularly, once or twice 56 days apart.

On this clone: The antigen remains unidentified.

Clones were read by immunoSEQ multiplex PCR, and TCRdb kept only the in-frame ones, dropping some. The data contain hundreds of thousands of clones, about 90% of them singletons. Specified treatment: some 20 received Ad26.COV2.S at low or high dose, single or two shots; a few received placebo; per-sample allocation not given. The samples date from day 63 after the first vaccine or placebo injection. Findings and caveats of the study: Participants in the vaccine arm had higher spike-specific TCR breadth; placebo recipients had lower. In TCR breadth and depth analyses, total T cell responses may have been underestimated.

The length of the CDR3 is 17 residues. The germline V and J ends were trimmed by 0 bases and 10 bases, with 18 bases remaining between them. CDR1 is KGHDR and CDR2 is SFDVKD in the germline V gene. The genes are TRBV24-1 and TRBJ1-6; D call uncertain. The TCR was taken from a person aged 18 to 59 who received the Ad26.COV2.S COVID-19 vaccine or a placebo. The sequenced sample was peripheral blood, obtained in a trial of Ad26.COV2.S vaccine versus placebo. The CDR3 nucleotides are TGTGCCACCAGTGATTTGGGGGATAATCTGGCGGACTCACCCCTCCACTTT. It yields the protein CATSDLGDNLADSPLHF.